These 32 T cell receptor beta chains came from one sample sequenced in a study of CD8 T cells in ankylosing spondylitis. TCRdb fed the 5' RACE reads into MiXCR, producing one record per CDR3 protein. The table shows 200,000 to 300,000 distinct CDR3 sequences, with 20% to 30% occurring only once. The sequenced sample was blood, either unsorted or a sorted T cell fraction (not recorded which). These receptors were collected from a male donor with ankylosing spondylitis or in good health (not recorded which).

This clonotype has at least ten counts. The chain joins TRBV20-1 to TRBJ2-1; D call uncertain. Between the trimmed V and J ends, which lost 6 bases and 7 bases, there was a span of 10 bases. CDR3 size: 11 residues. Germline CDR1 and CDR2: DFQATT and SNEGSKA (reference sequence). CDR3 nucleotide sequence: TGCAGTGCGAAAAAAGGGAATGAGCAGTTCTTC. It encodes CSAKKGNEQFF.

The CDR3 DNA reads as TGTGCCAGCAGTTTTGGATTCTCGGACGAGCAGTACTTC. Protein product: CASSFGFSDEQYF. This sequence joins TRBV28 and TRBJ2-7, with no clear D. Trimming cost V 3 bases and J 5 bases, with 11 bases left between them. CDR1 MDHEN and CDR2 SYDVKM come from the germline V gene. The CDR3 contains 13 residues.

The chain is built from TRBV18 and TRBJ2-1; possible D gene TRBD2, 6 bases. V dropped 0 bases and J dropped 0 bases, with 9 bases sitting between them. Germline V lookup: CDR1 KGHSH, CDR2 LQKENI. The CDR3 runs 16 residues. CDR3 residues: CASSPPGLSSYNEQFF. CDR3 in DNA: TGTGCCAGCTCACCACCGGGACTGAGCTCCTACAATGAGCAGTTCTTC.

The V gene is TRBV11-2, the J gene TRBJ2-5; D is unresolved. Between the trimmed V and J ends, which lost 3 bases and 7 bases, there was a span of 12 bases. Germline assignment: CDR1 SGHAT and CDR2 FQNNGV. The CDR3 is 13 residues long. The CDR3 spells CASSLVRLGTQYF. The CDR3 nucleotides are TGTGCCAGCAGCTTGGTTCGATTGGGGACCCAGTACTTC.

This chain links TRBV18 with TRBJ2-1, with a possible D match to TRBD1 (6 bases). V dropped 2 bases and J dropped 5 bases, with 16 bases sitting between them. The CDR3 consists of 16 residues. Germline CDR1 KGHSH, CDR2 LQKENI. The CDR3 sequence: CASSPGMDSLNNEQFF. CDR3 nucleotide sequence: TGTGCCAGCTCACCAGGCATGGACAGTCTTAACAATGAGCAGTTCTTC.

This clonotype turned up a few times. The rearrangement links TRBV20-1 to TRBJ1-6; the D is unclear. This CDR3 is 14 amino acids long. From germline, CDR1 is DFQATT and CDR2 SNEGSKA (reference sequence). Deletions cut 0 bases from V and 9 bases from J, with 12 bases between. CDR3 DNA sequence: TGCAGTGCTAGAGATTTCGAATCAAGTTCACCCCTCCACTTT. Residues: CSARDFESSSPLHF.

This chain connects TRBV7-2 to TRBJ2-3; no definite D call. The CDR3 covers 14 residues. V shed 1 base and J shed 2 bases, with 7 bases lying between them. CDR1 and CDR2 (germline): SGHTA, FQGNSA. The chain's CDR3 is CASSLGIVTDTQYF. CDR3 DNA sequence: TGTGCCAGCAGCTTAGGTATAGTCACAGATACGCAGTATTTT.

This clonotype turned up a few times. For the CDR3, the DNA is TGTGCCAGCAGCCAAGTCGCTTTGCTGGGCGGTGAGCAGTTCTTC. Translated, it gives CASSQVALLGGEQFF. The chain couples TRBV4-2 to TRBJ2-1; D not certain. The ends were cut back, 1 base at V and 9 bases at J, with 16 bases in the middle. This CDR3 contains 15 residues. Germline-derived CDR1 and CDR2 are LGHNA and YNFKEQ.

The chain links TRBV20-1 to TRBJ2-3, with 11 bases identical to TRBD2. With 6 bases clipped from V and 1 base from J, the junction kept 3 bases outside the gene matches. The CDR3 runs to 14 residues. The V gene's germline CDR1 is DFQATT and CDR2 SNEGSKA (reference sequence). The DNA for the CDR3 is TGCAGTGCCACGACTAGCGGGGGCACAGATACGCAGTATTTT. Translation gives CSATTSGGTDTQYF.

The chain couples TRBV6-5 to TRBJ2-5; a weak D match, TRBD2 (7 bases). V was shortened by 2 bases and J by 5 bases, with 12 bases between the two germline ends. Germline lookup yields CDR1 MNHEY and CDR2 SVGAGI. The CDR3 has 14 amino acids. The CDR3 DNA sequence: TGTGCCAGCAGTTACGCGGGGGCCGGTGAGACCCAGTACTTC. Its translation: CASSYAGAGETQYF.

The chain links TRBV12-3 or TRBV12-4 to TRBJ1-6; no reliable D call. The CDR3 totals 14 residues. Trimming took 7 bases from V and 0 from J, leaving 7 bases between them. The CDR3 sequence is CASTPGSYNSPLHF. The CDR3 DNA reads as TGTGCCAGCACCCCAGGCTCCTATAATTCACCCCTCCACTTT.

This clonotype was seen repeatedly, ten times or more. The J gene is TRBJ2-3, the V gene TRBV29-1, with D perhaps assigned TRBD1 or TRBD2 (7 bases each). The CDR3 runs 14 residues. Trimming shortened V by 4 bases and J by 4 bases, and 15 bases separated the two germline ends. Germline loops: CDR1 SQVTM, CDR2 ANQGSEA. The CDR3 DNA is TGCAGCGTTGCAGGCGCAGGGGGGGCAGATACGCAGTATTTT. Translated: CSVAGAGGADTQYF.

This clonotype was seen ten or more times. This sequence joins TRBV6-1 and TRBJ1-2; TRBD1 might be the D (6 bases). V was clipped by 7 bases and J by 8 bases, with 17 bases between them. This CDR3 region has 13 residues. CDR1 and CDR2 from the germline V gene are MNHNS and SASEGT. The CDR3 DNA reads as TGTGCCAGCATCTCTACAGGGTCGAACGGCTACACCTTC. This codes for CASISTGSNGYTF.

The genes are TRBV20-1 and TRBJ2-2; 9 bases agree with TRBD1. This CDR3 is 17 amino acids long. V dropped 2 bases and J dropped 1; count of bases not matched to a gene: 8. The germline V gene encodes CDR1 DFQATT and CDR2 SNEGSKA (reference sequence). CDR3 protein: CSARSGPGQGNTGELFF. CDR3 sequence (DNA): TGCAGTGCTAGATCGGGACCGGGACAGGGGAACACCGGGGAGCTGTTTTTT.

A remark on this clonotype: A read error may account for a junction end that differs from germline. The chain is built from TRBV7-2 and TRBJ2-1, with TRBD2 as a possible D gene (7 bases). There are 15 residues in the CDR3. CDR1 SGHTA and CDR2 FQGNSA come from the germline V gene. The CDR3 bases are TGTGCCAGCAGGCCCCTTTCTGGGGGGGGGGCCCCGCAGGGGTTC. This translates into CASRPLSGGGAPQGF.

The table lists this clonotype with many counts. The V call is TRBV29-1, the J call TRBJ1-1, with D hard to call. V lost 1 base to trimming and J lost 2 bases, with 11 bases between them. The CDR3 length is 14 residues. Germline V gives CDR1 SQVTM, CDR2 ANQGSEA. The CDR3 bases are TGCAGCGTTGAAGGGAGCAGCGTAAACACTGAAGCTTTCTTT. Its protein is CSVEGSSVNTEAFF.

The rearrangement uses TRBV12-3 or TRBV12-4 and TRBJ2-1, with no clear D. V lost 7 bases, J lost 0 bases, and 10 bases lay in between. The length of the CDR3 is 14 residues. In nucleotides, the CDR3 is TGTGCCAGCAAGCTCGGAATCTCCTACAATGAGCAGTTCTTC. This codes for CASKLGISYNEQFF.

This clonotype was found a few times. The rearrangement joins TRBV29-1 to TRBJ2-7; D is perhaps TRBD1 (6 bases). Per germline, CDR1 SQVTM and CDR2 ANQGSEA. CDR3 size: 12 residues. Trimming shortened V by 6 bases and J by 1 base, and 10 bases separated the two germline ends. Here the CDR3 reads CSVGDISYEQYF. The DNA for the CDR3 is TGCAGCGTGGGGGACATTTCCTACGAGCAGTACTTC.

This clonotype was seen a handful of times. The chain links TRBV20-1 to TRBJ1-1, with a tentative D call TRBD1 (5 bases). The CDR3 runs to 12 residues. CDR1 and CDR2 from the germline V gene are DFQATT and SNEGSKA (reference sequence). Trimming removed 1 base at V and 3 bases at J, with 6 bases between. The CDR3 sequence is CSARGGYTEAFF. The CDR3 bases are TGCAGTGCTAGAGGGGGGTACACTGAAGCTTTCTTT.

This chain uses TRBV3-1 with TRBJ2-1; tentatively, D is TRBD1 (5 bases). The V and J ends lost 0 bases and 6 bases respectively, with 12 bases between them. Germline assignment: CDR1 LGHDT and CDR2 YNNKEL (reference sequence). The length of the CDR3 is 15 residues. The chain's CDR3 is CASSQELGEGNEQFF. The CDR3 DNA reads TGTGCCAGCAGCCAAGAGCTAGGGGAAGGCAATGAGCAGTTCTTC.

In this sample, this clonotype turned up many times. The gene calls are TRBV9 and TRBJ2-3; D possibly matches TRBD1 or TRBD2 (6 bases each). The ends were cut back, 6 bases at V and 2 bases at J, with 13 bases in the middle. The germline V gene encodes CDR1 SGDLS and CDR2 YYNGEE. The CDR3 has 14 amino acids. DNA of the CDR3: TGTGCCAGCACCCGAGGGGGGATCACAGATACGCAGTATTTT. It codes for CASTRGGITDTQYF.

The chain has TRBV12-3 or TRBV12-4 and TRBJ2-3, with a tentative D call TRBD2 (6 bases). CDR3 length: 15 residues. Trimming pared 2 bases from V and 2 bases from J, leaving 11 bases between. The CDR3 DNA reads as TGTGCCAGCAGTTTACGGGGGACCCTCACAGATACGCAGTATTTT. This gives the protein CASSLRGTLTDTQYF.

The chain links TRBV10-1 to TRBJ2-3; D is possibly TRBD1 or TRBD2 (6 bases each). CDR1 WNHNN and CDR2 SYGVQD come from the germline V gene (reference sequence). This CDR3 contains 14 residues. The germline V and J ends were trimmed by 3 bases and 4 bases, with 11 bases remaining between them. CDR3 nucleotide sequence: TGCGCCAGCAGTGATTGGGGGGCGGCAGATACGCAGTATTTT. Its protein is CASSDWGAADTQYF.

This clonotype turned up a few times. V gene TRBV27 combines with J gene TRBJ2-5; 9 bases line up with TRBD2. The CDR3 has 14 residues. The V and J ends lost 5 bases and 5 bases, in that order; junction bases with no gene match: 6. Germline CDR1 and CDR2: MNHEY and SMNVEV (reference sequence). CDR3 DNA: TGTGCCAGCAGTGAGCGGGGGGCCGGGGAGACCCAGTACTTC. Translating gives CASSERGAGETQYF.

This clonotype was seen ten or more times. The chain combines TRBV6-1 with TRBJ1-6; 8 bases agree with TRBD1. The CDR3 consists of 15 residues. Germline V CDR1 and CDR2: MNHNS, SASEGT. The J segment lost 5 bases and the V segment lost 6 bases, leaving 6 bases of the junction unmatched. The CDR3 DNA is TGTGCCAGCAGCCTCGGACAGGGAAATAATTCACCCCTCCACTTT. Encoded protein: CASSLGQGNNSPLHF.

There are many counts of this clonotype. The chain links TRBV5-1 to TRBJ1-3, with D unclear. Trimming cost V 4 bases and J 0 bases, with 8 bases left between them. The CDR3 consists of 14 residues. The germline V gene has CDR1 SGHRS and CDR2 YFSETQ. Written as DNA, the CDR3 is TGCGCCAGCAGCCCCGCTAACTCTGGAAACACCATATATTTT. Its protein is CASSPANSGNTIYF.

This clonotype has a handful of counts. The chain employs TRBV6-1 and TRBJ1-1; possible D gene TRBD1, 6 bases. Per the germline V gene, CDR1 is MNHNS and CDR2 is SASEGT. This CDR3 has 13 amino acids. The V end was cut by 9 bases, the J end by 5 bases, with 16 bases between. The CDR3 DNA reads as TGTGCCAGTGGTCGAGGGGGGGGAACTGAAGCTTTCTTT. Translated: CASGRGGGTEAFF.

The chain employs TRBV14 and TRBJ2-6, with D perhaps matching TRBD1 or TRBD2 (5 bases each). V was cut by 1 base and J by 5 bases, with 15 bases left in between. Germline CDR1 reads SGHDN; CDR2 reads FVKESK. This CDR3 region has 17 residues. In DNA, the CDR3 is TGTGCCAGCAGCCAAGTACGGGGCGGTAGCTGGGCCAACGTCCTGACTTTC. Its protein is CASSQVRGGSWANVLTF.

The CDR3 reads CASSESDGPVPDTQYF. CDR3 sequence (DNA): TGCGCCAGCAGTGAGTCCGATGGCCCAGTCCCAGATACGCAGTATTTT. The chain is built from TRBV10-1 and TRBJ2-3; D remains ambiguous. Deletions cut 0 bases from V and 4 bases from J, with 14 bases between. Germline CDR1 is WNHNN and CDR2 is SYGVQD (reference sequence). The CDR3 is made up of 16 amino acids.

This clonotype was seen a few times. V is TRBV20-1 and J is TRBJ2-5; D is possibly TRBD1 or TRBD2 (5 bases each). This CDR3 is built from 13 residues. Deletions cut 3 bases from V and 1 base from J, with 9 bases between. Germline CDR1 and CDR2: DFQATT and SNEGSKA (reference sequence). DNA of the CDR3: TGCAGTGCTAGGGGGACGTTCCAAGAGACCCAGTACTTC. Its translation: CSARGTFQETQYF.

The chain couples TRBV9 to TRBJ1-5; possible D gene TRBD1, 5 bases. Germline V gives CDR1 SGDLS, CDR2 YYNGEE. The CDR3 spans 15 residues. Trimming pared 0 bases from V and 2 bases from J, leaving 9 bases between. CDR3 amino acids: CASSVAGIGNQPQHF. DNA of the CDR3: TGTGCCAGCAGCGTAGCAGGGATAGGCAATCAGCCCCAGCATTTT. Looking up the rest from reference TRBV9 and TRBJ1-5 gives the full variable domain: DSGVTQTPKHLITATGQRVTLRCSPRSGDLSVYWYQQSLDQGLQFLIQYYNGEERAKGNILERFSAQQFPDLHSELNLSSLELGDSALYFCASSVAGIGNQPQHFGDGTRLSIL.

The chain has TRBV20-1 and TRBJ1-5; D is possibly TRBD1 (5 bases). This CDR3 region has 12 residues. Germline values: CDR1 DFQATT, CDR2 SNEGSKA (reference sequence). Trimming cost V 6 bases and J 2 bases, with 8 bases left between them. CDR3 sequence (DNA): TGCAGTGCCGGGGACGGCAATCAGCCCCAGCATTTT. It encodes CSAGDGNQPQHF.